The T cell receptor (beta chain) under discussion was sequenced for a study of blood T cell repertoires in COVID-19. The overall study: Whether acute or convalescent, the COVID-19 samples came from the United States, Italy and Spain. Sample material is recorded as cDNA or gDNA derived from T cells, B-cell-depleted T cells, or PBMCs.

The CDR3 contains 15 residues. In germline, CDR1 is MGHRA, CDR2 YSYEKL. Trimming took 6 bases from V and 4 from J; bases not matched to a gene: 7. Measured with immunoSEQ multiplex PCR; TCRdb has only the in-frame clones, and not every one. The profile covers 250,000 or so clones, with under 90% appearing a single time and under 5.5% taken by the ten largest. This clone was found once. What was sequenced was peripheral blood. The chain employs TRBV4-1 and TRBJ2-1; TRBD1 agrees at 9 bases. The sequence was obtained from a man aged 55 to 70 with acute or convalescent COVID-19. In nucleotides, the CDR3 is TGCGCCAGCAGAGTCGGGACAGGGCGGTACAATGAGCAGTTCTTC. This codes for CASRVGTGRYNEQFF.